One sample yielded the 32 T cell receptor beta chains listed below, sequenced in a study of cytomegalovirus exposure and HLA in healthy donors. The PCR used 60 Vbeta and 13 Jbeta primers. TCRdb keeps only in-frame clones here, not all; method: immunoSEQ multiplex PCR. The listing contains 100,000 to 150,000 clones. The sequencing input was PBMCs. These receptors were taken from a woman aged 40 to 50 in good health and CMV-seronegative.

The chain couples TRBV4-2 to TRBJ2-3; 8 positions agree with TRBD2. V dropped 4 bases and J dropped 4; count of bases not matched to a gene: 10. The CDR3 is made up of 16 amino acids. Germline V CDR1 and CDR2: LGHNA, YNFKEQ. The chain's CDR3 is CASSLPTRGGSDTQYF. CDR3 nucleotide sequence: TGTGCCAGCAGCCTTCCAACCCGGGGGGGTTCAGATACGCAGTATTTT.

The chain is built from TRBV4-2 and TRBJ1-3, with 9 bases lining up with TRBD1. Germline CDR1 LGHNA, CDR2 YNFKEQ. The CDR3 loop spans 18 amino acids. V trimming: 3 bases; J trimming: 0 bases; junction bases outside the gene matches: 9. CDR3 loop: CASSHDPGQGISGNTIYF. In DNA form, the CDR3 reads TGTGCCAGCAGCCATGACCCGGGACAGGGTATCTCTGGAAACACCATATATTTT.

The V call is TRBV7-2, the J call TRBJ1-1; D possibly corresponds to TRBD1 (5 bases). Trimming left V 5 bases short and J 11 bases short, with 12 bases between. The germline V gene encodes CDR1 SGHTA and CDR2 FQGNSA. CDR3 length: 11 amino acids. CDR3 DNA: TGTGCCAGCAGCCTCAGGGATTCGGCTTTCTTT. Translating it yields CASSLRDSAFF.

This chain connects TRBV11-2 to TRBJ2-3, with D possibly TRBD1 on 6 matching bases. Germline CDR1 reads SGHAT; CDR2 reads FQNNGV. Between the trimmed V and J ends, which lost 5 bases and 7 bases, there was a span of 13 bases. This CDR3 has 13 residues. CDR3 sequence (DNA): TGTGCCAGCAGCCCTACAGGGAAATATACGCAGTATTTT. This translates into CASSPTGKYTQYF.

The chain is built from TRBV10-2 and TRBJ2-1, with 9 bases lining up with TRBD1. The V gene's germline CDR1 is WSHSY and CDR2 SAAADI. The CDR3 runs 16 residues. J lost 4 bases, V lost 2 bases, and 6 bases had no gene match. The CDR3 region is CASSETGGTSYNEQFF. Written as DNA, the CDR3 is TGCGCCAGCAGTGAGACAGGGGGCACGAGTTACAATGAGCAGTTCTTC.

The chain carries TRBV15 and TRBJ2-1, with D possibly being TRBD1 (7 bases). Germline V gene sequence: CDR1 LNHNV, CDR2 YYDKDF (reference sequence). CDR3 length: 16 residues. Deletions cut 5 bases from V and 9 bases from J, with 23 bases between. CDR3 sequence (DNA): TGTGCCACCAGCCCTGGGTGGGAGACAGGGAGGTTTGAGCAGTTCTTC. It translates to CATSPGWETGRFEQFF.

V usage is TRBV19 and J usage is TRBJ1-1, with D tentatively TRBD1 (5 bases). Germline loops: CDR1 LNHDA, CDR2 SQIVND (reference sequence). With 5 bases removed from V and 1 base from J, the gap between germline ends came to 11 bases. The CDR3 totals 14 residues. DNA of the CDR3: TGTGCCAGTAGTCAATACGGGGGGAACACTGAAGCTTTCTTT. As protein: CASSQYGGNTEAFF.

The V and J genes are TRBV27 and TRBJ1-1; D may be TRBD1 (5 bases). The germline V gene has CDR1 MNHEY and CDR2 SMNVEV (reference sequence). The CDR3 contains 13 residues. Trimming removed 5 bases from V and 3 bases from J, with 10 bases in between. CDR3 region: CASSPQGYTEAFF. CDR3 nucleotides: TGTGCCAGCAGTCCCCAGGGTTACACTGAAGCTTTCTTT.

The chain carries TRBV5-1 and TRBJ2-2; D gene unclear. V was cut by 0 bases and J by 1 base, with 10 bases left in between. Germline CDR1 and CDR2: SGHRS and YFSETQ. The CDR3 totals 16 residues. CDR3 residues: CASSLGAPMNTGELFF. The DNA for the CDR3 is TGCGCCAGCAGCTTGGGGGCCCCGATGAACACCGGGGAGCTGTTTTTT.

The rearrangement uses TRBV19 and TRBJ2-2, with TRBD1 as a possible D gene (6 bases). Germline V CDR1 and CDR2: LNHDA, SQIVND (reference sequence). There are 17 residues in the CDR3. V was shortened by 6 bases and J by 2 bases, with 19 bases between the two germline ends. The CDR3 DNA reads TGTGCCAGTAGCCACCCGAGGGGGACATTCAACACCGGGGAGCTGTTTTTT. Protein sequence: CASSHPRGTFNTGELFF.

V usage is TRBV4-3 and J usage is TRBJ1-1; weak D call: TRBD1 (5 bases). The germline V gene encodes CDR1 LGHNA and CDR2 YSLEER. Trimming pared 3 bases from V and 1 base from J, leaving 9 bases between. This CDR3 contains 14 residues. This chain's CDR3 is CASSQGGQNTEAFF. The CDR3, as DNA: TGCGCCAGCAGCCAGGGAGGACAGAACACTGAAGCTTTCTTT.

CDR3 sequence (DNA): TGTGCCAGCAGCGGACAGTTTAATCAGCCCCAGCATTTT. Its protein product is CASSGQFNQPQHF. The V call is TRBV6-1, the J call TRBJ1-5; tentatively, D is TRBD1 (6 bases). The CDR3 length is 13 residues. CDR1 is MNHNS, CDR2 SASEGT, per germline. V was clipped by 6 bases and J by 4 bases, with 10 bases between them.

The chain combines TRBV15 with TRBJ2-1, with 15 bases aligning to TRBD2. V gave up 4 bases and J gave up 5 bases; unmatched junction bases: 3. CDR1 is LNHNV, CDR2 YYDKDF, per germline (reference sequence). The CDR3 is 16 residues long. The CDR3 nucleotides read TGTGCCACCAGCACCTGGACTAGCGGGGGGGACAATGAGCAGTTCTTC. It specifies CATSTWTSGGDNEQFF.

J is TRBJ1-1 and V is TRBV7-2; TRBD1 is a possible D gene (5 bases). Trimming removed 1 base at V and 1 base at J, with 13 bases between. CDR3 length equals 16 residues. Germline CDR1 reads SGHTA; CDR2 reads FQGNSA. The DNA of the CDR3 is TGTGCCAGCAGCTTAGTTGGGCGGACAACGAACACTGAAGCTTTCTTT. Residues: CASSLVGRTTNTEAFF.

The chain combines TRBV28 with TRBJ1-5; no definite D call. CDR3 length equals 14 residues. From germline, CDR1 is MDHEN and CDR2 SYDVKM. Trimming removed 2 bases from V and 9 bases from J, with 14 bases in between. The DNA for the CDR3 is TGTGCCAGCAGTTTAGCACAGAGTTTTAGGCCCCAGCATTTT. Encoded protein: CASSLAQSFRPQHF.

The J gene is TRBJ2-3, the V gene TRBV5-1, with TRBD1 identical over 11 bases. J lost 6 bases, V lost 4 bases, and 7 bases had no gene match. The CDR3 is 15 residues long. Germline V gene sequence: CDR1 SGHRS, CDR2 YFSETQ. The CDR3 reads CASSPGTGGWDTQYF. CDR3 bases: TGCGCCAGCAGCCCCGGGACAGGGGGGTGGGATACGCAGTATTTT. Based on the CDR3 plus reference TRBV5-1 and TRBJ2-3, the full variable domain is KAGVTQTPRYLIKTRGQQVTLSCSPISGHRSVSWYQQTPGQGLQFLFEYFSETQRNKGNFPGRFSGRQFSNSRSEMNVSTLELGDSALYLCASSPGTGGWDTQYFGPGTRLTVL.

This chain uses TRBV19 with TRBJ2-6, with D perhaps matching TRBD2 (6 bases). The V end was cut by 6 bases, the J end by 0 bases, with 9 bases between. Germline CDR1 is LNHDA and CDR2 is SQIVND (reference sequence). CDR3 length equals 15 residues. The CDR3 DNA reads TGTGCCAGTAGGGGACTGCGCTCTGGGGCCAACGTCCTGACTTTC. Protein sequence: CASRGLRSGANVLTF.

This chain uses TRBV9 with TRBJ2-2; 7 nucleotides match TRBD2. J was trimmed by 5 bases and V by 3 bases; bases with no gene match: 10. CDR1 and CDR2 from the germline V gene are SGDLS and YYNGEE. There are 16 residues in the CDR3. CDR3 in DNA: TGTGCCAGCAGCGAGAGGTCCGGGCGGGGGACCGGGGAGCTGTTTTTT. Amino acids: CASSERSGRGTGELFF. Looking up the rest from reference TRBV9 and TRBJ2-2 gives the full variable domain: DSGVTQTPKHLITATGQRVTLRCSPRSGDLSVYWYQQSLDQGLQFLIQYYNGEERAKGNILERFSAQQFPDLHSELNLSSLELGDSALYFCASSERSGRGTGELFFGEGSRLTVL.

The chain joins TRBV2 to TRBJ1-1, with 7 positions matching TRBD1. There are 14 residues in the CDR3. Germline V lookup: CDR1 SNHLY, CDR2 FYNNEI. V shed 9 bases and J 2 bases; nucleotides not matched to a gene: 9. CDR3 sequence reads: CARTTGQQNTEAFF. The CDR3 DNA is TGTGCCAGGACTACGGGACAGCAAAACACTGAAGCTTTCTTT.

The rearrangement uses TRBV9 and TRBJ2-5; 8 bases line up with TRBD2. The CDR3 sequence is 15 residues long. Unmatched junction bases numbered 5, after V lost 2 bases and J lost 2 bases. The V gene's germline CDR1 is SGDLS and CDR2 YYNGEE. This CDR3 reads CASSVPRGGQETQYF. CDR3 bases: TGTGCCAGCAGCGTGCCACGGGGGGGTCAAGAGACCCAGTACTTC.

This chain connects TRBV2 to TRBJ1-5; TRBD1 matches 8 bases. The length of the CDR3 is 14 residues. Trimming removed 6 bases from V and 6 bases from J; junction bases left unmatched: 7. CDR1 is SNHLY, CDR2 FYNNEI, per germline. The CDR3 spells CASRPQGASQPQHF. CDR3 DNA: TGTGCCAGCAGACCCCAGGGGGCGAGTCAGCCCCAGCATTTT. The whole variable domain, remainder taken from reference TRBV2 and TRBJ1-5, is EPEVTQTPSHQVTQMGQEVILRCVPISNHLYFYWYRQILGQKVEFLVSFYNNEISEKSEIFDDQFSVERPDGSNFTLKIRSTKLEDSAMYFCASRPQGASQPQHFGDGTRLSIL.

The J gene is TRBJ1-6, the V gene TRBV28, with D possibly matching TRBD1 (5 bases). V was shortened by 2 bases and J by 8 bases, with 10 bases between the two germline ends. CDR1 is MDHEN and CDR2 is SYDVKM in the germline V gene. The CDR3 has 14 amino acids. The CDR3 is CASSLDRGDSPLHF. The CDR3 nucleotides read TGTGCCAGCAGTTTAGATCGGGGGGATTCACCCCTCCACTTT.

V and J are TRBV6-5 and TRBJ1-6, with D uncertain. The CDR3 loop spans 12 amino acids. CDR1 is MNHEY, CDR2 SVGAGI, per germline. With 6 bases removed from V and 12 bases from J, the gap between germline ends came to 12 bases. This chain's CDR3 is CASSYRGRPLHF. The CDR3 DNA follows: TGTGCCAGCAGCTACAGAGGGAGACCCCTCCACTTT.

The rearrangement joins TRBV5-1 to TRBJ1-1; D unclear. Germline CDR1 and CDR2: SGHRS and YFSETQ. Trimming pared 2 bases from V and 3 bases from J, leaving 5 bases between. This CDR3 contains 12 residues. Here the CDR3 reads CASSFGDTEAFF. The CDR3 DNA reads TGCGCCAGCAGCTTCGGGGACACTGAAGCTTTCTTT. The full variable domain, rest sourced from reference TRBV5-1 and TRBJ1-1, is KAGVTQTPRYLIKTRGQQVTLSCSPISGHRSVSWYQQTPGQGLQFLFEYFSETQRNKGNFPGRFSGRQFSNSRSEMNVSTLELGDSALYLCASSFGDTEAFFGQGTRLTVV.

V and J are TRBV7-2 and TRBJ1-4; 8 bases are a match to TRBD1. Germline trimming cut 1 base from V and 0 bases from J; bases unmatched to any gene: 7. The germline CDR1 and CDR2 sequences are SGHTA and FQGNSA. The CDR3 spans 18 residues. Here the CDR3 DNA reads TGTGCCAGCAGCTTAGGGTGGGACAGGTTAACAACTAATGAAAAACTGTTTTTT. It codes for CASSLGWDRLTTNEKLFF.

V is TRBV27 and J is TRBJ1-2, with 8 positions matching TRBD1. The V gene end was trimmed by 2 bases and the J gene end by 3 bases; junction bases not matched to a gene: 5. The CDR3 is 15 amino acids. Germline CDR1 MNHEY, CDR2 SMNVEV (reference sequence). CDR3 amino acids: CASSLTGTGHYGYTF. CDR3 DNA: TGTGCCAGCAGTTTAACCGGGACAGGCCACTATGGCTACACCTTC.

This chain connects TRBV18 to TRBJ1-6; 10 bases match TRBD1. Germline-derived CDR1 and CDR2 are KGHSH and LQKENI. CDR3 size: 15 residues. Germline trimming cut 2 bases from V and 7 bases from J; bases unmatched to any gene: 2. In DNA, the CDR3 is TGTGCCAGCTCACCAAGGGGACAGGGGAATTCACCCCTCCACTTT. The encoded protein is CASSPRGQGNSPLHF.

The chain is built from TRBV2 and TRBJ2-5; a possible D gene is TRBD2 (6 bases). CDR3 length equals 15 residues. V was clipped by 8 bases and J by 2 bases, with 18 bases between them. The germline V gene has CDR1 SNHLY and CDR2 FYNNEI. The CDR3 DNA sequence: TGTGCCAGCCCGAAAATGGGGGGAGAGCAAGAGACCCAGTACTTC. Protein: CASPKMGGEQETQYF.

The V call is TRBV10-3, the J call TRBJ2-1, with 9 bases lining up with TRBD1. Germline CDR1 and CDR2: ENHRY and SYGVKD. The CDR3 extends over 15 amino acids. Unmatched junction bases numbered 4, after V lost 3 bases and J lost 4 bases. The CDR3 DNA reads TGTGCCATCAGTGAACCGGGACAGGGTTACAATGAGCAGTTCTTC. Residues: CAISEPGQGYNEQFF.

V is TRBV28 and J is TRBJ1-6; weak D call: TRBD1 (5 bases). With 2 bases removed from V and 9 bases from J, the gap between germline ends came to 5 bases. Germline V CDR1 and CDR2: MDHEN, SYDVKM. This CDR3 has 12 amino acids. CDR3 nucleotides: TGTGCCAGCAGTTTAAGGGGTTCACCCCTCCACTTT. The encoded protein is CASSLRGSPLHF.

This rearrangement joins TRBV28 to TRBJ2-1; 8 bases match TRBD2. Germline values: CDR1 MDHEN, CDR2 SYDVKM. V was clipped by 6 bases and J by 4 bases; unmatched bases: 8. CDR3 size: 15 residues. Written as DNA, the CDR3 is TGTGCCAGCAGCCTGGGCGGGGGGATATACAATGAGCAGTTCTTC. As protein: CASSLGGGIYNEQFF. Full variable domain (rest looked up from reference TRBV28 and TRBJ2-1): DVKVTQSSRYLVKRTGEKVFLECVQDMDHENMFWYRQDPGLGLRLIYFSYDVKMKEKGDIPEGYSVSREKKERFSLILESASTNQTSMYLCASSLGGGIYNEQFFGPGTRLTVL.

The chain combines TRBV28 with TRBJ2-7; 10 bases fit TRBD2. CDR3 size: 13 residues. CDR1 and CDR2 from the germline V gene are MDHEN and SYDVKM. V was pared by 5 bases and J by 7 bases, with 5 bases of the junction left unmatched. CDR3: CASSTGLAREQYF. The DNA for the CDR3 is TGTGCCAGCAGTACGGGACTAGCGCGGGAGCAGTACTTC.